These 12 T cell receptor beta chains were all obtained from the same sample, sequenced in a study of blood T cells in healthy people across ages. It was with a sample-barcoded 5' primer and a J-beta primer mix that a second PCR of about 6 to 11 cycles was run. One entry per CDR3 protein results from TCRdb running MiXCR on the 5' RACE reads. The sample includes 650,000 to 950,000 distinct CDR3 sequences, around 45% of them seen just once. The sample was blood. Source of these receptors: a man in his 60s in good health.

V is TRBV20-1 and J is TRBJ2-7, with TRBD1 matching over 10 bases. Germline-derived CDR1 and CDR2 are DFQATT and SNEGSKA (reference sequence). There are 14 residues in the CDR3. Trimming removed 2 bases from V and 5 bases from J; junction bases left unmatched: 6. CDR3: CSARNWGQGNEQYF. The CDR3 DNA sequence: TGCAGTGCTAGAAATTGGGGACAGGGGAACGAGCAGTACTTC.

The V call is TRBV5-1, the J call TRBJ2-3; no firm D call. CDR3 size: 14 residues. V lost 6 bases, J lost 1 base, and 12 bases lay in between. The germline V gene encodes CDR1 SGHRS and CDR2 YFSETQ. The CDR3 reads CASKPRQGTDTQYF. The CDR3 DNA sequence: TGCGCCAGCAAACCAAGGCAGGGCACAGATACGCAGTATTTT.

This clonotype was observed a few times. The rearrangement joins TRBV18 to TRBJ2-1; D is unclear. The CDR3 is 12 residues long. Germline assignment: CDR1 KGHSH and CDR2 LQKENI. V was pared by 6 bases and J by 10 bases, with 13 bases between. The CDR3 loop is CASSPPMGEQFF. For the CDR3, the DNA is TGTGCCAGCTCTCCCCCTATGGGGGAGCAGTTCTTC.

The genes are TRBV30 and TRBJ2-7; the D gene is possibly TRBD1 (7 bases). Germline loops: CDR1 GTSNPN, CDR2 SVGIG (reference sequence). The ends were cut back, 3 bases at V and 5 bases at J, with 17 bases in the middle. The length of the CDR3 is 14 residues. The CDR3 region is CAWSKGGGNDEQYF. CDR3 DNA: TGTGCCTGGAGCAAAGGGGGCGGGAACGACGAGCAGTACTTC.

This clonotype was observed a handful of times. The rearrangement joins TRBV20-1 to TRBJ2-1; 8 bases fit TRBD1. Germline CDR1 reads DFQATT; CDR2 reads SNEGSKA (reference sequence). This CDR3 has 15 residues. Trimming took 0 bases from V and 6 from J; bases not matched to a gene: 7. The CDR3 DNA reads as TGCAGTGCTAGAGACCACAGGGGGATCACCAATGAGCAGTTCTTC. This gives the protein CSARDHRGITNEQFF.

This clonotype was counted only a few times. This CDR3 reads CASSLSGQGELEDTQYF. The DNA of the CDR3 is TGTGCCAGCAGTTTATCCGGACAGGGGGAGTTAGAAGATACGCAGTATTTT. The chain recombines TRBV27 with TRBJ2-3, with TRBD1 identical over 10 bases. In germline, CDR1 is MNHEY, CDR2 SMNVEV (reference sequence). The CDR3 is made up of 17 amino acids. The junction had 8 bases not matched to a gene; V was cut back by 0 bases and J by 5 bases.

The V call is TRBV4-3, the J call TRBJ2-7; D is ambiguous. This CDR3 spans 16 amino acids. V lost 0 bases and J 2 bases, leaving 14 bases between the germline ends. The germline CDR1 and CDR2 sequences are LGHNA and YSLEER. The CDR3 DNA follows: TGCGCCAGCAGCCAAGATCCGTCCAGGCCAACCTACGAGCAGTACTTC. It codes for CASSQDPSRPTYEQYF.

This clonotype was counted a few times. V and J are TRBV4-1 and TRBJ1-1; 7 bases line up with TRBD1. Germline CDR1 is MGHRA and CDR2 is YSYEKL. The CDR3 consists of 15 residues. The junction had 5 bases not matched to a gene; V was cut back by 0 bases and J by 4 bases. The CDR3 reads CASSQDRGQSTEAFF. The DNA of the CDR3 is TGCGCCAGCAGCCAAGATAGGGGGCAAAGCACTGAAGCTTTCTTT.

This clonotype was seen at least ten times. The V gene is TRBV5-1, the J gene TRBJ2-5; 7 nucleotides match TRBD2. With 5 bases clipped from V and 5 bases from J, the junction kept 6 bases outside the gene matches. This CDR3 is 13 amino acids long. Germline V gene sequence: CDR1 SGHRS, CDR2 YFSETQ. The CDR3 nucleotides read TGCGCCAGCAGTTCGGGGGGTGAGGAGACCCAGTACTTC. Amino acids: CASSSGGEETQYF. The full variable domain, completed using reference TRBV5-1 and TRBJ2-5, is KAGVTQTPRYLIKTRGQQVTLSCSPISGHRSVSWYQQTPGQGLQFLFEYFSETQRNKGNFPGRFSGRQFSNSRSEMNVSTLELGDSALYLCASSSGGEETQYFGPGTRLLVL.

This clonotype occurred a few times. V gene TRBV7-2 combines with J gene TRBJ1-2; 7 bases line up with TRBD1. The CDR3 is 14 residues long. J gave up 2 bases and V 2 bases, and 2 bases lay outside the gene matches. Germline V gene lookup returns CDR1 SGHTA and CDR2 FQGNSA. DNA of the CDR3: TGTGCCAGCAGCTTAATAGGGGGCAACTATGGCTACACCTTC. Encoded protein: CASSLIGGNYGYTF.

The J gene is TRBJ2-3, the V gene TRBV28, with D tentatively TRBD1 or TRBD2 (5 bases each). The germline V and J ends were trimmed by 4 bases and 6 bases, with 20 bases remaining between them. The length of the CDR3 is 16 residues. Germline V gives CDR1 MDHEN, CDR2 SYDVKM. The CDR3 region is CASSSDGGRWGDTQYF. The CDR3 nucleotides read TGTGCCAGCAGTTCGGATGGAGGACGGTGGGGCGATACGCAGTATTTT.

This clonotype was recorded a few times. The V call is TRBV20-1, the J call TRBJ1-4, with unresolved D. Per germline, CDR1 DFQATT and CDR2 SNEGSKA (reference sequence). The CDR3 is 13 residues long. Trimming took 6 bases from V and 3 from J, leaving 11 bases between them. The DNA of the CDR3 is TGCAGTGCCTCACCGGAGGCTAATGAAAAACTGTTTTTT. Translated: CSASPEANEKLFF.